A single sample is the source of the 10 T cell receptor beta chains below, sequenced in a study of cytomegalovirus exposure and HLA in healthy donors. 60 Vbeta and 13 Jbeta primers were used in PCR. Only in-frame clones appear in the TCRdb table, and some are missing; sequencing was by immunoSEQ multiplex PCR. Recorded for this sample: 100,000 to 150,000 clones. Sequenced input: PBMCs. The receptors derive from a woman aged 40 to 50 in good health and CMV-seronegative.

V usage is TRBV27 and J usage is TRBJ2-3, with D maybe TRBD1 (6 bases). Trimming pared 5 bases from V and 9 bases from J, leaving 12 bases between. The CDR3 is made up of 12 amino acids. The germline V gene encodes CDR1 MNHEY and CDR2 SMNVEV (reference sequence). Here the CDR3 DNA reads TGTGCCAGCAGTCCTAATGGGGGCACGCAGTATTTT. Its translation: CASSPNGGTQYF.

The rearrangement joins TRBV28 to TRBJ2-1; 7 nucleotides agree with TRBD1. This CDR3 spans 15 amino acids. J gave up 2 bases and V 6 bases, and 7 bases lay outside the gene matches. The germline gives CDR1 MDHEN, CDR2 SYDVKM. The DNA for the CDR3 is TGTGCCAGCAGCTCTACAGGGGTTCCCTACAATGAGCAGTTCTTC. This gives the protein CASSSTGVPYNEQFF.

The chain recombines TRBV5-1 with TRBJ1-6; 7 positions match TRBD1. The V and J ends lost 2 bases and 7 bases, in that order; junction bases with no gene match: 6. Germline assignment: CDR1 SGHRS and CDR2 YFSETQ. The CDR3 has 15 residues. The CDR3 reads CASSFVDRDNSPLHF. The DNA for the CDR3 is TGCGCCAGCAGCTTCGTAGACAGGGACAATTCACCCCTCCACTTT.

The V gene is TRBV6-5, the J gene TRBJ2-7, with TRBD1 matching over 7 bases. Germline CDR1 MNHEY, CDR2 SVGAGI. The CDR3 consists of 15 residues. Trimming took 5 bases from V and 10 from J; bases not matched to a gene: 17. The CDR3 DNA sequence: TGTGCCAGCAGTACCGACAGGTTCCAGGGGGTGGGTCAGTACTTC. Encoded protein: CASSTDRFQGVGQYF.

The V and J genes are TRBV4-1 and TRBJ2-2; tentative D call: TRBD1 (6 bases). V lost 2 bases to trimming and J lost 4 bases, with 14 bases between them. The CDR3 contains 16 residues. CDR1 and CDR2 (germline): MGHRA, YSYEKL. CDR3 nucleotide sequence: TGCGCCAGCAGCCAACTAGGGGCAGGGGTCACCGGGGAGCTGTTTTTT. Translating gives CASSQLGAGVTGELFF.

The V call is TRBV10-3, the J call TRBJ1-2; possibly TRBD1 for D (5 bases). The CDR3 has 15 residues. V lost 4 bases and J lost 5, with 17 bases in between. Germline CDR1 ENHRY, CDR2 SYGVKD. The CDR3 spells CAISGRGTVEYGYTF. Written as DNA, the CDR3 is TGTGCCATCAGTGGCCGGGGGACGGTAGAATATGGCTACACCTTC.

V gene TRBV7-2 combines with J gene TRBJ2-1; TRBD1 aligns across 7 bases. The CDR3 runs 15 residues. Trimming cost V 6 bases and J 6 bases; bases outside gene matches: 11. Germline CDR1 and CDR2: SGHTA and FQGNSA. In nucleotides, the CDR3 is TGTGCCAGCAGGCCGGGGCCCGGGACAGTCAATGAGCAGTTCTTC. Its protein product is CASRPGPGTVNEQFF.

The chain joins TRBV5-8 to TRBJ1-2, with 7 nucleotides matching TRBD1. The CDR3 spans 15 residues. V lost 4 bases and J lost 4; bases outside the gene matches: 10. Germline V CDR1 and CDR2: SGHTS, YDEGEE. CDR3 amino acids: CASSPSDRAGYGYTF. The DNA of the CDR3 is TGTGCCAGCAGCCCATCCGACAGGGCGGGCTATGGCTACACCTTC.

This chain links TRBV5-1 with TRBJ2-3; 9 bases map to TRBD2. Per germline, CDR1 SGHRS and CDR2 YFSETQ. The CDR3 loop spans 17 amino acids. The J segment lost 0 bases and the V segment lost 2 bases, leaving 7 bases of the junction unmatched. The CDR3 region is CASSFSPSGESTDTQYF. The DNA of the CDR3 is TGCGCCAGCAGCTTCTCGCCTAGCGGGGAGAGCACAGATACGCAGTATTTT.

The J gene is TRBJ1-4, the V gene TRBV4-3; 7 nucleotides align to TRBD1. Losses at the gene ends were 3 bases for V and 0 bases for J; bases not matched to a gene: 4. Germline V gene sequence: CDR1 LGHNA, CDR2 YSLEER. This CDR3 is built from 16 residues. This CDR3 reads CASSHPGQATNEKLFF. The CDR3 DNA reads TGCGCCAGCAGCCATCCAGGACAGGCAACTAATGAAAAACTGTTTTTT.